This TCR beta chain is drawn from a study of blood T cell repertoires in COVID-19. As for the study in general: T cells, B-cell-depleted T cells, or PBMCs provided the cDNA or gDNA that served as material.

The germline CDR1 and CDR2 sequences are MNHNY and SVGAGI (reference sequence). Trimming cost V 5 bases and J 0 bases; bases outside gene matches: 6. The CDR3 is 16 residues long. In the authors' workflow: Amplification from reference gene primers served as the basis for estimated nucleated cell counts. Sequencing was performed with immunoSEQ multiplex PCR; in TCRdb, only in-frame clones are kept and a portion is missing. V and J calls and clone size follow that table, whereas D and trimming were derived from the DNA. Of more than 200,000 clones listed, around 87% are singletons. Self-reported history from a screening survey and questionnaire set each donor's cohort.

This chain connects TRBV6-6 to TRBJ2-1; 8 bases agree with TRBD1. The specimen sequenced was PBMCs or T cells enriched from blood (not recorded which). This clonotype was obtained from a man under 40 in a cohort exposed to, infected with or recovered from COVID-19 (not recorded which). DNA of the CDR3: TGTGCCAGCAGTCGACTGACAGGGGCCTCCTACAATGAGCAGTTCTTC. Amino acid sequence: CASSRLTGASYNEQFF.